The 4 T cell receptor beta chains listed next were all sequenced from one sample in a study of blood T cells in healthy people across ages (dated by TCRdb to 2013 to 2016). The method was 5' RACE. The sequencing machine was an Illumina HiSeq 2500. The second PCR ran for roughly 7 to 11 cycles and used a J-beta primer mix along with a sample-barcoded 5' primer. The public reads were run again by TCRdb, first through fastp at Q25 and then through MiXCR, and only productive beta chains were kept. Rows are combined by CDR3 protein, so each entry shows the most common genes and DNA. The sample table holds roughly 800,000 distinct CDR3 sequences, of which 55% to 70% were seen once. Roughly 22% of the sample is taken by the ten largest. The sample taken for sequencing was blood. These receptor sequences come from a man aged 25 to 45 in good health.

The genes are TRBV6-1 and TRBJ2-5; perhaps TRBD1 as D (5 bases). The CDR3 spans 13 residues. V lost 7 bases to trimming and J lost 1 base, with 10 bases between them. Germline CDR1 reads MNHNS; CDR2 reads SASEGT. The CDR3: CASIYGAQETQYF. The CDR3 nucleotides read TGTGCCAGCATTTATGGGGCCCAAGAGACCCAGTACTTC.

The rearrangement uses TRBV7-3 and TRBJ2-7; unclear D gene. The J call may be mistaken, given a closer DNA end match to TRBJ2-5. The CDR3 runs 13 residues. Per the germline V gene, CDR1 is SGHTA and CDR2 is FQGTGA. In DNA form, the CDR3 reads TGTGCCAGCAGCTTAACCGTGTCGGAGACCCAGTACTTC. It yields the protein CASSLTVSETQYF.

This sequence joins TRBV11-2 and TRBJ2-1; D gene uncertain. V lost 4 bases to trimming and J lost 12 bases, with 10 bases between them. There are 11 residues in the CDR3. Germline V gene lookup returns CDR1 SGHAT and CDR2 FQNNGV. The CDR3 spells CASSSPRGQFF. The CDR3 nucleotides are TGTGCCAGCAGCTCGCCCCGAGGGCAGTTCTTC.

The chain combines TRBV13 with TRBJ1-1; tentative D call: TRBD1 (6 bases). The germline V gene has CDR1 PRHDT and CDR2 FYEKMQ (reference sequence). V lost 4 bases and J 6 bases, leaving 18 bases between the germline ends. The length of the CDR3 is 15 residues. The CDR3 loop is CASSSTRGAGAEAFF. In DNA form, the CDR3 reads TGTGCCAGCAGCTCGACAAGGGGGGCCGGAGCTGAAGCTTTCTTT.